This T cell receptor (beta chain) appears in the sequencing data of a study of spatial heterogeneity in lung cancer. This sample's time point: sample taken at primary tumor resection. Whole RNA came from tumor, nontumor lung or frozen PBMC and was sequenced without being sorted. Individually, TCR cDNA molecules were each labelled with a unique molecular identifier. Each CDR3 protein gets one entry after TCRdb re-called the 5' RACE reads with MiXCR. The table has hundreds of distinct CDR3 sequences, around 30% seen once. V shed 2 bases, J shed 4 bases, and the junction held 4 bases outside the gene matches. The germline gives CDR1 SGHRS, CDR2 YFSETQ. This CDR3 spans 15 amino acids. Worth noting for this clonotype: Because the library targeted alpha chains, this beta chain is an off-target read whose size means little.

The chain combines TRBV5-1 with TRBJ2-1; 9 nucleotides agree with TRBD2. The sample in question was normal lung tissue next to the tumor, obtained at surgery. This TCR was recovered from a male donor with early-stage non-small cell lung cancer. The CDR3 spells CASSLGLAGYNEQFF. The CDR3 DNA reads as TGCGCCAGCAGCTTAGGGCTAGCGGGATACAATGAGCAGTTCTTC.